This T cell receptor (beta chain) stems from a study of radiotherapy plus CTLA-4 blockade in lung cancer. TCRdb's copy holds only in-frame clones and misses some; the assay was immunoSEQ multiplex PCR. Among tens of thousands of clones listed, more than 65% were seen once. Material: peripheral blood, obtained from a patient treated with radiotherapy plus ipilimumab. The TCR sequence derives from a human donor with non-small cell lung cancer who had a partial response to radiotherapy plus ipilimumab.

CDR3 DNA: TGCGCCAGCAAGCTCCAGGGGGCGAACACTGAAGCTTTCTTT. Its protein is CASKLQGANTEAFF. The chain recombines TRBV5-1 with TRBJ1-1; 8 nucleotides align to TRBD1. V lost 6 bases and J lost 1; bases outside the gene matches: 5. This CDR3 is 14 amino acids long. The germline gives CDR1 SGHRS, CDR2 YFSETQ. Using reference TRBV5-1 and TRBJ1-1 for the parts outside the CDR3, the full variable domain is KAGVTQTPRYLIKTRGQQVTLSCSPISGHRSVSWYQQTPGQGLQFLFEYFSETQRNKGNFPGRFSGRQFSNSRSEMNVSTLELGDSALYLCASKLQGANTEAFFGQGTRLTVV.